The 24 T cell receptor beta chains presented below share a single source sample, sequenced in a study of a mutant IDH1 vaccine in newly diagnosed glioma (dated by TCRdb to the early 2020s). This specimen's time point label, per the study, means: baseline, week 1 (first vaccination visit). The treatment or condition label, read with the paper, signifies: pre-vaccination baseline after standard-of-care therapy. Receptor libraries were prepared by the immunoSEQ multiplex PCR assay. This immuneACCESS table, as held by TCRdb, lists in-frame sequences with V and J called but not all clones. Of the missing ones, under half trace to an unresolved V gene in checked studies; the others have no known cause. The sample table records 80,000 to 100,000 clones; roughly four fifths of these occur just once. The ten top clones hold about 5.6% of the sample. The source material was PBMCs, sampled from a glioma patient treated with radiotherapy, temozolomide or both. These TCRs come from a man aged 35 to 55 with glioma. Some clones in this sample may be carry-over from other donors' samples.

This clone was seen only once. The rearrangement uses TRBV2 and TRBJ1-5, with D possibly matching TRBD1 (5 bases). The CDR3 is 13 residues long. V was shortened by 7 bases and J by 4 bases, with 11 bases between the two germline ends. Germline V CDR1 and CDR2: SNHLY, FYNNEI. In DNA, the CDR3 is TGTGCCAGCAAATTCGAGGGGAATCAGCCCCAGCATTTT. Translation gives CASKFEGNQPQHF.

This chain links TRBV11-2 with TRBJ1-1; D is uncertain. Trimming stripped 3 bases from V and 1 base from J, with 6 bases between. Germline values: CDR1 SGHAT, CDR2 FQNNGV. The CDR3 runs 13 residues. The CDR3 is CASSFSTNTEAFF. CDR3 bases: TGTGCCAGCAGCTTCTCCACGAACACTGAAGCTTTCTTT.

The chain recombines TRBV29-1 with TRBJ1-1, with D hard to call. Trimming removed 5 bases at V and 1 base at J, with 8 bases between. Germline lookup yields CDR1 SQVTM and CDR2 ANQGSEA. The CDR3 is 12 amino acids. The CDR3 loop reads CSVPGPNTEAFF. The CDR3 nucleotides are TGCAGCGTTCCGGGCCCGAACACTGAAGCTTTCTTT.

J is TRBJ1-5 and V is TRBV4-1; D not certain. The CDR3 sequence is 15 residues long. Trimming left V 6 bases short and J 1 base short, with 13 bases between. CDR1 is MGHRA and CDR2 is YSYEKL in the germline V gene. The CDR3 region has the DNA TGCGCCAGCAGTCGGGAGCTGAGGAGCAATCAGCCCCAGCATTTT. This gives the protein CASSRELRSNQPQHF.

This rearrangement joins TRBV30 to TRBJ2-1, with unresolved D. Looked up from germline, CDR1 is GTSNPN and CDR2 is SVGIG (reference sequence). This CDR3 is 10 amino acids long. Trimming removed 1 base from V and 6 bases from J, with 1 base in between. The CDR3, as DNA: TGTGCCTGGAGTGCCAATGAGCAGTTCTTC. This sequence encodes CAWSANEQFF.

CDR3 in DNA: TGTGCCAGCAGCGTAGAGGCAGGGGGGGCGAGGACTAATTCACCCCTCCACTTT. It encodes CASSVEAGGARTNSPLHF. The chain has TRBV9 and TRBJ1-6, with 7 bases lining up with TRBD1. The CDR3 extends over 18 amino acids. Germline V gene data show CDR1 as SGDLS and CDR2 as YYNGEE. The J segment lost 6 bases and the V segment lost 0 bases, leaving 12 bases of the junction unmatched.

This sequence joins TRBV2 and TRBJ2-3; perhaps TRBD2 as D (5 bases). The CDR3 loop spans 12 amino acids. The ends were cut back, 3 bases at V and 6 bases at J, with 7 bases in the middle. Per the germline V gene, CDR1 is SNHLY and CDR2 is FYNNEI. CDR3: CASSEWEDTQYF. CDR3 in DNA: TGTGCCAGCAGTGAGTGGGAGGATACGCAGTATTTT.

The chain joins TRBV13 to TRBJ1-2; tentative D call: TRBD1 (6 bases). Per the germline V gene, CDR1 is PRHDT and CDR2 is FYEKMQ (reference sequence). V dropped 0 bases and J dropped 8 bases, with 13 bases sitting between them. The length of the CDR3 is 14 residues. In nucleotides, the CDR3 is TGTGCCAGCAGCTTAGGTTCGGGGGCGGACGGCTACACCTTC. Translation: CASSLGSGADGYTF. Full variable domain (outside the CDR3, taken from reference TRBV13 and TRBJ1-2): AAGVIQSPRHLIKEKRETATLKCYPIPRHDTVYWYQQGPGQDPQFLISFYEKMQSDKGSIPDRFSAQQFSDYHSELNMSSLELGDSALYFCASSLGSGADGYTFGSGTRLTVV.

V gene TRBV27 combines with J gene TRBJ1-2; TRBD1 matches at 10 bases. Unmatched junction bases numbered 7, after V lost 5 bases and J lost 4 bases. CDR1 MNHEY and CDR2 SMNVEV come from the germline V gene (reference sequence). The CDR3 has 15 amino acids. The CDR3 DNA reads as TGTGCCAGCAGTCCCCGGGACAGGGGATCCTATGGCTACACCTTC. This encodes CASSPRDRGSYGYTF.

In DNA form, the CDR3 reads TGTGCCAGCAGCCTTTATGAGAGCACTGAAGCTTTCTTT. Protein: CASSLYESTEAFF. This rearrangement joins TRBV5-4 to TRBJ1-1; D call uncertain. The germline gives CDR1 SGHNT, CDR2 YYREEE (reference sequence). Trimming shortened V by 4 bases and J by 4 bases, and 11 bases separated the two germline ends. The length of the CDR3 is 13 residues.

J is TRBJ1-1 and V is TRBV4-1; 7 bases match TRBD1. Germline values: CDR1 MGHRA, CDR2 YSYEKL. This CDR3 spans 15 amino acids. V dropped 3 bases and J dropped 5; count of bases not matched to a gene: 9. The CDR3 protein is CASSHPDRLSTEAFF. The CDR3 DNA is TGCGCCAGCAGCCACCCGGACAGGTTGAGTACTGAAGCTTTCTTT.

The chain joins TRBV10-2 to TRBJ2-7, with D tentatively TRBD2 (6 bases). CDR1 is WSHSY, CDR2 SAAADI, per germline. This CDR3 has 14 residues. Trimming stripped 2 bases from V and 2 bases from J, with 10 bases between. Here the CDR3 DNA reads TGCGCCAGCAGTGAGAGGGCGGGGACCTACGAGCAGTACTTC. Translating it yields CASSERAGTYEQYF.

The chain recombines TRBV2 with TRBJ1-5; maybe TRBD1 (5 bases). Per germline, CDR1 SNHLY and CDR2 FYNNEI. V was clipped by 4 bases and J by 4 bases, with 11 bases between them. This CDR3 comprises 14 residues. The CDR3 DNA reads as TGTGCCAGCAGTGGAGGACGGGGGAATCAGCCCCAGCATTTT. Translating it yields CASSGGRGNQPQHF.

The rearrangement uses TRBV7-9 and TRBJ2-7, with D uncertain. Trimming removed 4 bases at V and 1 base at J, with 14 bases between. The germline gives CDR1 SEHNR, CDR2 FQNEAQ (reference sequence). This CDR3 is built from 15 residues. Here the CDR3 DNA reads TGTGCCAGCAGCTCTCTCGGACGGTCATCCTACGAGCAGTACTTC. This translates into CASSSLGRSSYEQYF. Complete variable domain (other parts from reference TRBV7-9 and TRBJ2-7): DTGVSQNPRHKITKRGQNVTFRCDPISEHNRLYWYRQTLGQGPEFLTYFQNEAQLEKSRLLSDRFSAERPKGSFSTLEIQRTEQGDSAMYLCASSSLGRSSYEQYFGPGTRLTVT.

A single count supports this clone. This sequence joins TRBV19 and TRBJ1-2; tentatively, D is TRBD1 (6 bases). Germline CDR1 is LNHDA and CDR2 is SQIVND (reference sequence). The CDR3 covers 13 residues. V lost 3 bases and J 6 bases, leaving 11 bases between the germline ends. DNA for the CDR3: TGTGCCAGTAGTATGTTGGGGGGCCATGGCTACACCTTC. This translates into CASSMLGGHGYTF. The complete variable domain, with remaining parts taken from reference TRBV19 and TRBJ1-2, reads DGGITQSPKYLFRKEGQNVTLSCEQNLNHDAMYWYRQDPGQGLRLIYYSQIVNDFQKGDIAEGYSVSREKKESFPLTVTSAQKNPTAFYLCASSMLGGHGYTFGSGTRLTVV.

A note on this clone: The same CDR3 also results from other DNA sequences found in this sample. The CDR3 nucleotides read TGTGCCAGCAGTCGGACAGGGGGGAACACTGAAGCTTTCTTT. Translation: CASSRTGGNTEAFF. The chain links TRBV2 to TRBJ1-1, with 10 bases that match TRBD1. The ends lost 5 bases at V and 1 base at J; junction bases unmatched: 1. Germline V gene data show CDR1 as SNHLY and CDR2 as FYNNEI. This CDR3 spans 14 amino acids.

The DNA of the CDR3 is TGTGCCAGCTCAGGAGGGAGCACAGATACGCAGTATTTT. Amino acid sequence: CASSGGSTDTQYF. V is TRBV18 and J is TRBJ2-3, with D possibly matching TRBD2 (6 bases). Deletions cut 5 bases from V and 0 bases from J, with 6 bases between. CDR1 is KGHSH, CDR2 LQKENI, per germline. The CDR3 has 13 residues. Drawing the rest from reference TRBV18 and TRBJ2-3, the complete variable domain is NAGVMQNPRHLVRRRGQEARLRCSPMKGHSHVYWYRQLPEEGLKFMVYLQKENIIDESGMPKERFSAEFPKEGPSILRIQQVVRGDSAAYFCASSGGSTDTQYFGPGTRLTVL.

The gene calls are TRBV18 and TRBJ2-3; D is uncertain. Germline lookup yields CDR1 KGHSH and CDR2 LQKENI. V lost 4 bases and J lost 4, with 6 bases in between. This CDR3 contains 12 residues. The CDR3 coding sequence is TGTGCCAGCTCACTTCTAGCAGATACGCAGTATTTT. Amino acid sequence: CASSLLADTQYF. Full variable domain (rest looked up from reference TRBV18 and TRBJ2-3): NAGVMQNPRHLVRRRGQEARLRCSPMKGHSHVYWYRQLPEEGLKFMVYLQKENIIDESGMPKERFSAEFPKEGPSILRIQQVVRGDSAAYFCASSLLADTQYFGPGTRLTVL.

The chain joins TRBV6-1 to TRBJ1-5; D is ambiguous. The V gene's germline CDR1 is MNHNS and CDR2 SASEGT. There are 14 residues in the CDR3. V dropped 3 bases and J dropped 7 bases, with 13 bases sitting between them. CDR3 region: CASSEGWEDQPQHF. CDR3 bases: TGTGCCAGCAGTGAGGGGTGGGAGGACCAGCCCCAGCATTTT.

The V call is TRBV5-8, the J call TRBJ1-2, with D unclear. Trimming took 1 base from V and 2 from J, leaving 6 bases between them. The CDR3 totals 13 residues. Germline-derived CDR1 and CDR2 are SGHTS and YDEGEE. CDR3 bases: TGTGCCAGCAGCTTGTATGCGAACTATGGCTACACCTTC. Protein sequence: CASSLYANYGYTF.

This clone was picked up one time. The chain recombines TRBV7-8 with TRBJ1-1; a weak D match, TRBD1 (5 bases). This CDR3 has 15 amino acids. Deletions cut 1 base from V and 7 bases from J, with 16 bases between. In germline, CDR1 is SGHVS, CDR2 FQNEAQ. In nucleotides, the CDR3 is TGTGCCAGCAGCTTAGTGGTCAGGGCTGGGGGTGAAGCTTTCTTT. Protein product: CASSLVVRAGGEAFF.

This sequence joins TRBV9 and TRBJ1-2, with 10 bases aligning to TRBD1. CDR3 size: 15 residues. V gave up 0 bases and J gave up 4 bases; unmatched junction bases: 3. Looked up from germline, CDR1 is SGDLS and CDR2 is YYNGEE. CDR3 nucleotides: TGTGCCAGCAGCGTAGGGGGGGACAGGGGCTATGGCTACACCTTC. Translating gives CASSVGGDRGYGYTF.

The rearrangement joins TRBV5-1 to TRBJ2-3; no clear D. This CDR3 is 14 amino acids long. The V end was cut by 0 bases, the J end by 1 base, with 6 bases between. Germline V lookup: CDR1 SGHRS, CDR2 YFSETQ. CDR3 nucleotide sequence: TGCGCCAGCAGCTTGGGGGCGGGCACAGATACGCAGTATTTT. Its protein product is CASSLGAGTDTQYF.

This clone was seen only once. The genes are TRBV4-1 and TRBJ2-7; D unclear. The CDR3 has 16 amino acids. Germline V gene lookup returns CDR1 MGHRA and CDR2 YSYEKL. Trimming shortened V by 1 base and J by 3 bases, and 16 bases separated the two germline ends. CDR3 amino acids: CASSQVEGFHSYEQYF. CDR3 coding DNA: TGCGCCAGCAGCCAAGTAGAAGGGTTCCACAGCTACGAGCAGTACTTC.